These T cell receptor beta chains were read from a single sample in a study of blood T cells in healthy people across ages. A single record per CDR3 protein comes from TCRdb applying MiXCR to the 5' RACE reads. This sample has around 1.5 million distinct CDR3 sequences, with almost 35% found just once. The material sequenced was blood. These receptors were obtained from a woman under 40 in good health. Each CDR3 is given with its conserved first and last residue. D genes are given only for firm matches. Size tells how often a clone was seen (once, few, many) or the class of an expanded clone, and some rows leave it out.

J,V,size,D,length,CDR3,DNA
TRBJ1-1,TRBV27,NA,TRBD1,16,CASSITALDRGTEAFF,TGTGCCAGCAGTATTACGGCCCTCGACAGGGGCACTGAAGCTTTCTTT
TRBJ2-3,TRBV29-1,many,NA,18,CSVEGGMPAVPSSDTQYF,TGCAGCGTTGAGGGGGGTATGCCCGCCGTCCCATCCTCAGATACGCAGTATTTT
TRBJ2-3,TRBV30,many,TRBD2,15,CAWTLNGGITDTQYF,TGTGCCTGGACCCTCAACGGGGGGATCACAGATACGCAGTATTTT
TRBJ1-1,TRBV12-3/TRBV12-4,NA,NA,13,CASRPPDGDEAFF,TGTGCCAGCAGGCCCCCGGACGGTGACGAAGCTTTCTTT
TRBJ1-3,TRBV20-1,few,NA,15,CSARTTGASGNTIYF,TGCAGTGCTCGCACCACAGGAGCCTCTGGAAACACCATATATTTT
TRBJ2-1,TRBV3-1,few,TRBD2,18,CASSPLTPGGRGNNEQFF,TGTGCCAGCAGCCCCCTGACACCCGGGGGGAGGGGAAACAATGAGCAGTTCTTC
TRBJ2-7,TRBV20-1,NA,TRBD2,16,CSAYPLTSGRGYEQYF,TGCAGTGCATACCCGCTTACTAGCGGGAGGGGCTACGAGCAGTACTTC
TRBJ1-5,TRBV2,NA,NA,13,CASSYPGVQPQHF,TGTGCCAGCAGTTACCCAGGGGTGCAGCCCCAGCATTTT
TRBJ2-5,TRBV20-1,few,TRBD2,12,CSSLAGQETQYF,TGCAGTTCCCTAGCGGGGCAAGAGACCCAGTACTTC
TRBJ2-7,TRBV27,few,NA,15,CASTERWDSPYEQYF,TGTGCCAGCACCGAGAGGTGGGACTCACCCTACGAGCAGTACTTC
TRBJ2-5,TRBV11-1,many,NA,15,CASSPERLMEETQYF,TGTGCCAGCAGCCCTGAGCGGTTAATGGAAGAGACCCAGTACTTC
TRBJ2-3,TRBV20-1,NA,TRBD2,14,CSARTSGSTDTQNF,TGCAGTGCTAGGACTAGCGGTAGCACAGATACGCAGAATTTT
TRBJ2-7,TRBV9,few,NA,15,CASSVEEQSSYEQYF,TGTGCCAGCAGCGTAGAAGAACAGTCCTCCTACGAGCAGTACTTC
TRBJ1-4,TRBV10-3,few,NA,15,CAIIPTPTTNEKLFF,TGTGCCATCATCCCGACGCCTACCACTAATGAAAAACTGTTTTTT
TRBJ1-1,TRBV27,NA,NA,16,CASSFRGVSMNTEAFF,TGTGCCAGCAGTTTTCGGGGCGTATCTATGAACACTGAAGCTTTCTTT